The 17 T cell receptor beta chains below all came from one sample that was sequenced in a study of blood T cell repertoires in COVID-19. Assay used: immunoSEQ multiplex PCR; TCRdb lists only in-frame clones, some missing. The table lists more than 50,000 clones, 90% to 95% of them singletons. Sequenced material: peripheral blood. The receptor source for this set is a human donor in a cohort sampled during active COVID-19.

The genes are TRBV9 and TRBJ1-1; the D is unclear. Germline V CDR1 and CDR2: SGDLS, YYNGEE. Trimming took off 4 bases at V and 4 bases at J, with 20 bases between the two ends. CDR3 length equals 16 residues. The CDR3 spells CASSPTLRGLPTEAFF. DNA for the CDR3: TGTGCCAGCAGCCCAACCCTGAGAGGGCTCCCCACTGAAGCTTTCTTT. The whole variable domain, filled in from reference TRBV9 and TRBJ1-1, reads DSGVTQTPKHLITATGQRVTLRCSPRSGDLSVYWYQQSLDQGLQFLIQYYNGEERAKGNILERFSAQQFPDLHSELNLSSLELGDSALYFCASSPTLRGLPTEAFFGQGTRLTVV.

This clone was counted once. This chain uses TRBV27 with TRBJ1-2; a weak D match, TRBD1 (5 bases). The CDR3 consists of 14 residues. V was trimmed by 6 bases and J by 3 bases, leaving 14 bases between them. Germline CDR1 is MNHEY and CDR2 is SMNVEV (reference sequence). The CDR3 spells CASRNPGTDYGYTF. The CDR3 nucleotides read TGTGCCAGCAGAAATCCCGGGACTGACTATGGCTACACCTTC.

CDR3 in DNA: TGTGCCAGCAGTTCGTGGGTTGGAGGGCCCCAGCATTTT. This codes for CASSSWVGGPQHF. The rearrangement uses TRBV27 and TRBJ1-5; D unresolved. In germline, CDR1 is MNHEY, CDR2 SMNVEV (reference sequence). This CDR3 has 13 amino acids. V shed 4 bases and J shed 9 bases, with 13 bases lying between them.

This rearrangement joins TRBV7-6 to TRBJ2-3; TRBD2 matches 8 bases. This CDR3 is 16 amino acids long. The germline V gene has CDR1 SGHVS and CDR2 FNYEAQ. The J segment lost 1 base and the V segment lost 0 bases, leaving 3 bases of the junction unmatched. DNA of the CDR3: TGTGCCAGCAGCTTAGCGAGCGGGAGCGGCACAGATACGCAGTATTTT. It specifies CASSLASGSGTDTQYF. The whole variable domain, filled in from reference TRBV7-6 and TRBJ2-3, reads GAGVSQSPRYKVTKRGQDVALRCDPISGHVSLYWYRQALGQGPEFLTYFNYEAQQDKSGLPNDRFSAERPEGSISTLTIQRTEQRDSAMYRCASSLASGSGTDTQYFGPGTRLTVL.

In its sample, this clone was seen once. The rearrangement uses TRBV11-3 and TRBJ2-2; D ambiguous. CDR1 and CDR2 from the germline V gene are SGHNT and YENEEA. The ends were cut back, 0 bases at V and 1 base at J, with 21 bases in the middle. The CDR3 totals 20 residues. The CDR3 loop reads CASSLDQVKNGSGNTGELFF. DNA for the CDR3: TGTGCCAGCAGCTTAGATCAGGTAAAGAATGGTTCAGGGAACACCGGGGAGCTGTTTTTT.

The chain employs TRBV7-2 and TRBJ1-1, with D perhaps TRBD1 (5 bases). This CDR3 has 16 amino acids. Trimming stripped 1 base from V and 4 bases from J, with 16 bases between. CDR1 SGHTA and CDR2 FQGNSA come from the germline V gene. The CDR3 DNA follows: TGTGCCAGCAGCTTAGGGGAAACAGGTACGGGCACTGAAGCTTTCTTT. It yields the protein CASSLGETGTGTEAFF.

The chain is built from TRBV18 and TRBJ2-1; TRBD2 is a possible D gene (6 bases). Trimming removed 2 bases at V and 0 bases at J, with 14 bases between. Germline lookup yields CDR1 KGHSH and CDR2 LQKENI. This CDR3 has 17 residues. The CDR3 coding sequence is TGTGCCAGCTCACCAAGTCTGGAGGGGAGCTCCTACAATGAGCAGTTCTTC. Its translation is CASSPSLEGSSYNEQFF.

The rearrangement joins TRBV9 to TRBJ1-1; TRBD1 is a possible D gene (6 bases). The CDR3 runs 15 residues. Germline CDR1 is SGDLS and CDR2 is YYNGEE. Between the trimmed V and J ends, which lost 3 bases and 2 bases, there was a span of 14 bases. Written as DNA, the CDR3 is TGTGCCAGCAGCGCTCGGGACATTACAAACACTGAAGCTTTCTTT. It yields the protein CASSARDITNTEAFF.

This chain connects TRBV9 to TRBJ1-4; 8 positions agree with TRBD1. The CDR3 length is 14 residues. V shed 3 bases and J 8 bases; nucleotides not matched to a gene: 6. CDR1 is SGDLS, CDR2 YYNGEE, per germline. The CDR3 is CASSARGPDEKLFF. DNA for the CDR3: TGTGCCAGCAGCGCCAGGGGGCCTGACGAAAAACTGTTTTTT.

In nucleotides, the CDR3 is TGTGCCAGCAGCTTCTTTAGTGTAGGCGGGGTGCCCTCCTTAGAGACCCAGTACTTC. Its translation: CASSFFSVGGVPSLETQYF. V is TRBV7-9 and J is TRBJ2-5; D perhaps matches TRBD2 (6 bases). Trimming took off 3 bases at V and 4 bases at J, with 27 bases between the two ends. The CDR3 is made up of 19 amino acids. Germline V gene data show CDR1 as SEHNR and CDR2 as FQNEAQ (reference sequence).

The chain employs TRBV3-1 (or the pseudogene TRBV3-2) and TRBJ1-4, with D perhaps TRBD1 (6 bases). The germline V gene has CDR1 LGHDT and CDR2 YNNKEL (reference sequence). The CDR3 extends over 17 amino acids. The ends were cut back, 0 bases at V and 1 base at J, with 12 bases in the middle. The CDR3 here is CASSQDPKQGTNEKLFF. The CDR3 DNA sequence: TGTGCCAGCAGCCAAGATCCTAAACAGGGAACTAATGAAAAACTGTTTTTT.

The chain uses TRBV27 and TRBJ2-4, with a tentative D call TRBD2 (6 bases). Germline-derived CDR1 and CDR2 are MNHEY and SMNVEV (reference sequence). This CDR3 contains 18 residues. The V end was cut by 3 bases, the J end by 0 bases, with 18 bases between. The CDR3 sequence is CASSFRGSAGLAKNIQYF. For the CDR3, the DNA is TGTGCCAGCAGTTTTCGAGGGTCGGCGGGATTAGCCAAAAACATTCAGTACTTC.

CDR3: CASSQDRTSGIKNIQYF. Here the CDR3 DNA reads TGTGCCAGCAGCCAAGACCGGACTAGCGGGATCAAAAACATTCAGTACTTC. V is TRBV3-1 (or the pseudogene TRBV3-2) and J is TRBJ2-4; 12 bases match TRBD2. CDR1 and CDR2 from the germline V gene are LGHDT and YNNKEL (reference sequence). Trimming at V came to 0 bases and at J to 3 bases, leaving 3 bases not matched to a gene. The CDR3 is 17 amino acids.

V is TRBV9 and J is TRBJ1-5, with 9 nucleotides matching TRBD1. The trim removed 4 bases at V and 4 bases at J, leaving 6 bases unmatched. Germline loops: CDR1 SGDLS, CDR2 YYNGEE. The CDR3 consists of 15 residues. Here the CDR3 DNA reads TGTGCCAGCAGCCTAGGGACAGGGTGGAATCAGCCCCAGCATTTT. It yields the protein CASSLGTGWNQPQHF.

This chain links TRBV5-1 with TRBJ1-2; D might be TRBD1 (6 bases). Trimming removed 5 bases from V and 8 bases from J, with 25 bases in between. From germline, CDR1 is SGHRS and CDR2 YFSETQ. This CDR3 comprises 16 residues. The CDR3 reads CASSRVTGGGSWGYTF. The CDR3 bases are TGCGCCAGCAGTCGCGTGACAGGTGGGGGATCTTGGGGCTACACCTTC.

CDR3: CASSIGRAYEQYF. The CDR3 region has the DNA TGTGCCAGTAGTATCGGCAGGGCCTACGAGCAGTACTTC. The chain carries TRBV19 and TRBJ2-7, with a weak D call TRBD1 (5 bases). CDR3 length equals 13 residues. Trimming left V 3 bases short and J 2 bases short, with 8 bases between. The germline gives CDR1 LNHDA, CDR2 SQIVND (reference sequence).

The chain has TRBV11-2 and TRBJ2-7; D possibly corresponds to TRBD2 (6 bases). Trimming left V 4 bases short and J 3 bases short, with 13 bases between. This CDR3 has 14 amino acids. Germline V CDR1 and CDR2: SGHAT, FQNNGV. The CDR3 DNA reads as TGTGCCAGCAGCTCCGTCCGGGGGAGCTACGAGCAGTACGTC. This codes for CASSSVRGSYEQYV.